This is a list of T cell receptor beta chains from one sample in a study of blood T cell repertoires in COVID-19. Produced via immunoSEQ multiplex PCR; TCRdb's table is partial and in-frame only. The sample holds some 350,000 clones, 80% to 90% seen once. Material: PBMCs or T cells enriched from blood (not recorded which). All receptors derive from a man aged 25-40 years who had recovered from COVID-19. Each CDR3 is given with its conserved first and last residue. D genes are given only for firm matches. The listing skips clone size in some rows; elsewhere it reads once, few, many or a size class.

j_call	v_call	clone_size	d_call	cdr3_nt	cdr3_aa
TRBJ2-7	TRBV10-3	.	TRBD2	TGTGCCATCAGTGGGGGGAGGGACGAGCAGTACTTC	CAISGGRDEQYF
TRBJ2-2	TRBV10-3	once	TRBD1	TGTGCCATCAGTGACCCGGGACAGGGGGACACCGGGGAGCTGTTTTTT	CAISDPGQGDTGELFF
TRBJ1-5	TRBV7-8	once	.	TGTGCCAGCAGCCGTGTGGGGGGGCAGCCCCAGCATTTT	CASSRVGGQPQHF
TRBJ2-7	TRBV5-1	.	TRBD2	TGCGCCAGCAGCCTGGCTGGGGGACTAGACTACGAGCAGTACTTC	CASSLAGGLDYEQYF
TRBJ2-3	TRBV5-1	.	TRBD2	TGCGCCAGCAGCTCGGCGCGGTCGGGAGGGGGATTGGTAGATACGCAGTATTTT	CASSSARSGGGLVDTQYF
TRBJ2-7	TRBV7-9	.	.	TGTGCCAGCAGCCCCGAGCCCGGGACAAGTCAGTACTTC	CASSPEPGTSQYF
TRBJ2-7	TRBV9	.	.	TGTGCCAGCAGCGTAGCACAGAGCTCCTACGAGCAGTACTTC	CASSVAQSSYEQYF
TRBJ1-4	TRBV10-3	.	.	TGTGCCATCAGTCGTTCAACTAATGAAAAACTGTTTTTT	CAISRSTNEKLFF
TRBJ2-7	TRBV9	.	.	TGTGTCAGCAGCGTACAGCCAGGGGGGCACTACGAGCAGTACTTC	CVSSVQPGGHYEQYF
TRBJ2-7	TRBV10-3	.	TRBD1	TGTGCCATCAGTGGGCCGGGACAGGGAGGTCGGGGATACGAGCAGTACTTC	CAISGPGQGGRGYEQYF
TRBJ2-5	TRBV7-3	.	TRBD1	TGTGCCAGCAGCTTGGGACAGGCCCAAGAGACCCAGTACTTC	CASSLGQAQETQYF
TRBJ1-4	TRBV19	once	TRBD1	TGTGCCAGTAGTATTGGTGGGACAGCAAATGAAAAACTGTTTTTT	CASSIGGTANEKLFF
TRBJ1-5	TRBV4-1	.	.	TGCGCCAGCAGCCAAGATGATTTGAGGGTACATCAGCCCCAGCATTTT	CASSQDDLRVHQPQHF
TRBJ2-1	TRBV6-5	once	.	TGTGCCAGCAAACGGACAGCCTACAATGAGCAGTTCTTC	CASKRTAYNEQFF
TRBJ1-1	TRBV5-1	once	.	TGCGCCAGCAGCCAGGGAGGGCCTGAAGCTTTCTTT	CASSQGGPEAFF
TRBJ1-2	TRBV18	.	.	TGTGCCAGCTCACCGACGGGCTATGGCTACACCTTC	CASSPTGYGYTF
TRBJ2-2	TRBV19	few	.	TGTGCCAGTAGTATACGGGTCACCGGGGAGCTGTTTTTT	CASSIRVTGELFF
TRBJ2-1	TRBV27	.	TRBD2	TGTGCCAGCAGTTGGTCTAGCGGGGGGCTCTCCTACAATGAGCAGTTCTTC	CASSWSSGGLSYNEQFF
TRBJ2-7	TRBV19	.	.	TGTGCCAGTAGTTGGCAGGCCAGCTACGAGCAGTACTTC	CASSWQASYEQYF
TRBJ1-6	TRBV11-2	.	TRBD1	TGTGCCAGCAGCCACCGGGACAGGGCTTCACCCCTCCACTTT	CASSHRDRASPLHF
TRBJ2-6	TRBV27	.	.	TGTGCCAGCAGTTGGAAGGGCTCGGGGTTTTCCGGGGCCAACGTCCTGACTTTC	CASSWKGSGFSGANVLTF
TRBJ2-2	TRBV7-2	.	.	TGTGCCAGCAGCAGGGGAGGGGGATCACCCGGGGAGCTGTTTTTT	CASSRGGGSPGELFF
TRBJ2-1	TRBV2	.	TRBD2	TGTGCCAGCTCTCTGGGACTAGCGGCGTACAATGAGCAGTTCTTC	CASSLGLAAYNEQFF
TRBJ2-1	TRBV12-3/TRBV12-4	.	.	TGTGCCAGCAGCAGACTAGTCTCTGAGCAGTTCTTC	CASSRLVSEQFF
TRBJ1-3	TRBV2	.	.	TGTGCCAGCAGTGAATGGGGAGAAACCATATATTTT	CASSEWGETIYF
TRBJ1-3	TRBV9	few	.	TGTGCCAGCAGCGTAGGGACAGAGGTCATTACATTTGGAAACACCATATATTTT	CASSVGTEVITFGNTIYF
TRBJ1-4	TRBV29-1	once	.	TGCAGCGTCAAACAGGGCTCTAATGAAAAACTGTTTTTT	CSVKQGSNEKLFF
TRBJ1-5	TRBV30	.	.	TGTGCCTGGAGTGTCTATAGCAATCAGCCCCAGCATTTT	CAWSVYSNQPQHF
TRBJ2-7	TRBV19	.	TRBD1	TGTGCCAGTAGTCCCTCCCACGGGACAGGGGGCGACGAGCAGTACTTC	CASSPSHGTGGDEQYF
TRBJ2-2	TRBV3-1/TRBV3-2	.	.	TGTGCCAGCAGCCAACCTCGGACTAACACCGGGGAGCTGTTTTTT	CASSQPRTNTGELFF
TRBJ1-2	TRBV10-2	.	.	TGCGCCAGCAGTGAGGCAGGAGGCTATGGCTACACCTTC	CASSEAGGYGYTF
TRBJ1-2	TRBV28	few	.	TGTGCCAGCAGTTTCAGGGACTATGGCTACACCTTC	CASSFRDYGYTF